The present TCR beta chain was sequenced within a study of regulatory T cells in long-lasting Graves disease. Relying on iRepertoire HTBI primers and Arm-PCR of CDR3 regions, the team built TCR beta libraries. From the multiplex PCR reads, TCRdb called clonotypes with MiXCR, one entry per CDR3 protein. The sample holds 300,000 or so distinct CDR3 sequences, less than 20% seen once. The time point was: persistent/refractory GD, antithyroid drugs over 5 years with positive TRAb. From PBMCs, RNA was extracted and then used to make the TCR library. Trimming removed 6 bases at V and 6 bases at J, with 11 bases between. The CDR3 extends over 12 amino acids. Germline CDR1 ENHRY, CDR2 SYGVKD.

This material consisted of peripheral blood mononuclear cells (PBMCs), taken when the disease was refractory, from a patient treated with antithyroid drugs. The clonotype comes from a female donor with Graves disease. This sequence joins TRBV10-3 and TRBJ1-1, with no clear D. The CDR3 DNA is TGTGCCATCAGGAGGGATAACGCTGAAGCTTTCTTT. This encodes CAIRRDNAEAFF.